This TCR beta chain was sequenced during a study of CD8+CD57+ T cells in acquired aplastic anemia. Study-wide findings and caveats: The study found no significant CD8+ Simpson's diversity difference between patients and controls.

As for this clonotype: Its antigen remains unidentified.

Genomic DNA constituted the template upon which TCR beta VDJ and CDR3 profiling was performed. TCRdb reprocessed the reads via MiXCR and lists one record per CDR3 protein. Of 200,000 or so distinct CDR3 sequences in the sample, around 65% were seen once. The germline V and J ends were trimmed by 6 bases and 9 bases, with 21 bases remaining between them. This CDR3 spans 15 amino acids. Germline lookup yields CDR1 DFQATT and CDR2 SNEGSKA (reference sequence). Sample: sorted CD4+, CD8+, or CD8+CD57+ T cells (not recorded which) from PBMCs. The receptor's source is a human donor with severe aplastic anemia or a healthy control (not recorded which). The chain uses TRBV20-1 and TRBJ1-6, with D uncertain. CDR3 bases: TGCAGTGCCGACCCAACTGGGGAAAGGGCTTCACCCCTCCACTTT. The encoded protein is CSADPTGERASPLHF.